Listed here are 31 T cell receptor beta chains from one sample, sequenced in a study of spatial heterogeneity in lung cancer. TCRdb recomputed calls from the 5' RACE reads with MiXCR, one row per CDR3 protein. This sample yields 45,000 to 65,000 distinct CDR3 sequences, of which roughly 6.5% are seen a single time; approximately 2.9% belongs to the top ten. Sample time point: sample taken at primary tumor resection. Unsorted whole RNA from tumor, nontumor lung or frozen PBMC underwent sequencing. Sample: PBMCs, taken at surgery. The receptors come from a female donor with early-stage non-small cell lung cancer.

A remark on this clonotype: With a much larger clone just one base away, this may be a read error. The chain combines TRBV15 with TRBJ2-3; D is uncertain. The CDR3 is 14 residues long. V was trimmed by 3 bases and J by 4 bases, leaving 11 bases between them. Per germline, CDR1 LNHNV and CDR2 YYDKDF (reference sequence). Written as DNA, the CDR3 is TGTGCCACCAGCAGGTTCCTGGGCCCAGATACGCAGTATTTT. Translating it yields CATSRFLGPDTQYF. Together with reference TRBV15 and TRBJ2-3, the CDR3 gives the full variable domain: DAMVIQNPRYQVTQFGKPVTLSCSQTLNHNVMYWYQQKSSQAPKLLFHYYDKDFNNEADTPDNFQSRRPNTSFCFLDIRSPGLGDTAMYLCATSRFLGPDTQYFGPGTRLTVL.

The genes are TRBV5-1 and TRBJ2-7, with D possibly being TRBD1 (5 bases). The CDR3 has 14 residues. V lost 0 bases, J lost 3 bases, and 10 bases lay in between. Germline V gene sequence: CDR1 SGHRS, CDR2 YFSETQ. CDR3 in amino acids: CASSLVQGGYEQYF. In nucleotides, the CDR3 is TGCGCCAGCAGCTTGGTCCAGGGTGGCTACGAGCAGTACTTC.

This clonotype was seen ten or more times. V usage is TRBV15 and J usage is TRBJ1-1; no definite D call. Germline V gene sequence: CDR1 LNHNV, CDR2 YYDKDF (reference sequence). CDR3 length equals 13 residues. V lost 3 bases and J 0 bases, leaving 5 bases between the germline ends. The CDR3 DNA is TGTGCCACCAGCAGGGGGTTGAACACTGAAGCTTTCTTT. Translated, it gives CATSRGLNTEAFF. The whole variable domain, remainder taken from reference TRBV15 and TRBJ1-1, is DAMVIQNPRYQVTQFGKPVTLSCSQTLNHNVMYWYQQKSSQAPKLLFHYYDKDFNNEADTPDNFQSRRPNTSFCFLDIRSPGLGDTAMYLCATSRGLNTEAFFGQGTRLTVV.

The J gene is TRBJ2-3, the V gene TRBV28; 9 positions match TRBD2. CDR1 MDHEN and CDR2 SYDVKM come from the germline V gene. V shed 4 bases and J 4 bases; nucleotides not matched to a gene: 6. The CDR3 loop spans 15 amino acids. CDR3 DNA: TGTGCCAGCAGTTATAGCGGGGGTTGGTCAGATACGCAGTATTTT. Translation gives CASSYSGGWSDTQYF.

This clonotype showed up many times. The chain joins TRBV7-8 to TRBJ1-5; D is unclear. Germline V gives CDR1 SGHVS, CDR2 FQNEAQ. The CDR3 extends over 17 amino acids. V gave up 2 bases and J gave up 0 bases, with 14 bases separating them. CDR3 in amino acids: CASSLRAGKYSNQPQHF. Written as DNA, the CDR3 is TGTGCCAGCAGCTTACGGGCAGGAAAATATAGCAATCAGCCCCAGCATTTT.

This clonotype was seen a single time. The gene calls are TRBV5-5 and TRBJ2-6, with a tentative D call TRBD2 (6 bases). Trimming cost V 2 bases and J 1 base, with 7 bases left between them. This CDR3 comprises 15 residues. Per the germline V gene, CDR1 is SGHKS and CDR2 is YYEKEE (reference sequence). The CDR3 DNA follows: TGTGCCAGCAGCTTCGCGGGATCTGGGGCCAACGTCCTGACTTTC. Amino acid sequence: CASSFAGSGANVLTF.

This clonotype was seen at least ten times. The chain has TRBV25-1 and TRBJ2-5; 10 bases are a match to TRBD1. This CDR3 spans 16 amino acids. V lost 6 bases, J lost 6 bases, and 13 bases stayed unmatched. Looked up from germline, CDR1 is MGHDK and CDR2 is SYGVNS. The CDR3 loop is CASSPTGQGRRKTQYF. The CDR3 DNA follows: TGTGCCAGCAGCCCGACGGGACAGGGGAGAAGGAAGACCCAGTACTTC.

This clonotype showed up many times. The chain joins TRBV5-1 to TRBJ2-3; D ambiguous. V was cut by 3 bases and J by 2 bases, with 10 bases left in between. The germline V gene has CDR1 SGHRS and CDR2 YFSETQ. This CDR3 is 14 amino acids long. CDR3 nucleotide sequence: TGCGCCAGCAGCTCGCAGGCGAACACAGATACGCAGTATTTT. This sequence encodes CASSSQANTDTQYF.

This clonotype has more than one count but fewer than ten. The genes are TRBV21-1 and TRBJ2-7; the table's D call, TRBD1, was not checked against the DNA. TRBV21-1 is marked as a pseudogene. The CDR3 covers 17 residues. CDR3 loop: CASSKARDRDAGREQYF. CDR3 DNA: TGTGCCAGCAGCAAGGCCCGGGACAGGGACGCAGGCAGGGAGCAGTACTTC.

This clonotype was detected many times. V gene TRBV3-1 combines with J gene TRBJ2-2; the D call may be TRBD1 or TRBD2 (5 bases each). The CDR3 has 15 amino acids. The germline V gene encodes CDR1 LGHDT and CDR2 YNNKEL (reference sequence). The ends were cut back, 7 bases at V and 5 bases at J, with 17 bases in the middle. CDR3 DNA sequence: TGTGCCAGCACCAACACGGGACGGAAAACCGGGGAGCTGTTTTTT. Protein product: CASTNTGRKTGELFF.

At least ten counts were recorded for this clonotype. The chain employs TRBV2 and TRBJ1-1; no clear D. The CDR3 runs 14 residues. Trimming took off 0 bases at V and 6 bases at J, with 11 bases between the two ends. CDR1 SNHLY and CDR2 FYNNEI come from the germline V gene. The CDR3 DNA follows: TGTGCCAGCAGTGAAGCGCTTGGGGTTCCTGAAGCTTTCTTT. Translation: CASSEALGVPEAFF.

This clonotype was found many times. This chain links TRBV4-3 with TRBJ2-7; D is possibly TRBD1 (6 bases). Germline values: CDR1 LGHNA, CDR2 YSLEER. The CDR3 sequence is 15 residues long. The V and J ends lost 0 bases and 2 bases respectively, with 11 bases between them. In nucleotides, the CDR3 is TGCGCCAGCAGCCAAGACGGGACATTCGCCTACGAGCAGTACTTC. Protein product: CASSQDGTFAYEQYF.

At least ten counts were recorded for this clonotype. CDR3 sequence: CASSFGTTNEKLFF. Written as DNA, the CDR3 is TGTGCCAGCAGTTTTGGGACAACTAATGAAAAACTGTTTTTT. This chain connects TRBV28 to TRBJ1-4, with D unclear. V was trimmed by 3 bases and J by 0 bases, leaving 5 bases between them. CDR1 and CDR2 from the germline V gene are MDHEN and SYDVKM. The CDR3 contains 14 residues.

This clonotype has a count of ten or more. The chain is built from TRBV13 and TRBJ2-7; the D gene could be TRBD1 or TRBD2 (5 bases each). With 5 bases removed from V and 6 bases from J, the gap between germline ends came to 20 bases. The CDR3 extends over 15 amino acids. Germline V CDR1 and CDR2: PRHDT, FYEKMQ (reference sequence). CDR3 sequence reads: CASSPGFGALSEQYF. Here the CDR3 DNA reads TGTGCCAGCAGCCCAGGTTTCGGGGCGTTAAGCGAGCAGTACTTC.

This clonotype occurred many times. The J gene is TRBJ1-5, the V gene TRBV18; 8 positions match TRBD1. Germline lookup yields CDR1 KGHSH and CDR2 LQKENI. The length of the CDR3 is 13 residues. Losses at the gene ends were 2 bases for V and 13 bases for J; bases not matched to a gene: 7. CDR3 loop: CASSPGQGENQHF. The CDR3 bases are TGTGCCAGCTCACCAGGACAGGGTGAAAATCAGCATTTT.

The chain employs TRBV3-1 and TRBJ2-7; tentatively, D is TRBD1 or TRBD2 (5 bases each). Trimming shortened V by 3 bases and J by 5 bases, and 17 bases separated the two germline ends. Germline CDR1 reads LGHDT; CDR2 reads YNNKEL (reference sequence). The CDR3 totals 15 residues. The CDR3 is CASSHSGAGANEQYF. The CDR3, as DNA: TGTGCCAGCAGCCACAGCGGTGCCGGGGCAAACGAGCAGTACTTC.

By share of the sample, this clonotype is medium-sized. The chain recombines TRBV7-3 with TRBJ2-3; TRBD2 matches at 7 bases. CDR3 size: 15 residues. CDR1 is SGHTA and CDR2 is FQGTGA in the germline V gene. V lost 5 bases and J lost 6; bases outside the gene matches: 11. The DNA of the CDR3 is TGTGCCAGCAGCCGACTAGCTTTATCCTCTGATACGCAGTATTTT. The encoded protein is CASSRLALSSDTQYF.

This clonotype appeared many times. This chain's CDR3 is CASSFSGGANVLTF. The CDR3, as DNA: TGTGCCAGCAGCTTTTCCGGTGGGGCCAACGTCCTGACTTTC. The rearrangement uses TRBV7-2 and TRBJ2-6; no reliable D call. Germline V gene data show CDR1 as SGHTA and CDR2 as FQGNSA. V shed 3 bases and J shed 3 bases, with 6 bases lying between them. The CDR3 extends over 14 amino acids.

Ten or more counts support this clonotype. The chain is built from TRBV7-9 and TRBJ2-1; D is uncertain. The V gene lost 1 base and the J gene lost 4 bases, with 5 bases spanning the gap. The CDR3 runs to 13 residues. The germline V gene encodes CDR1 SEHNR and CDR2 FQNEAQ (reference sequence). The CDR3 loop is CASSLDTYNEQFF. In DNA, the CDR3 is TGTGCCAGCAGCTTAGACACTTACAATGAGCAGTTCTTC.

The V gene is TRBV20-1, the J gene TRBJ1-1, with a possible D match to TRBD1 (6 bases). V lost 4 bases and J 1 base, leaving 16 bases between the germline ends. The CDR3 runs to 15 residues. From germline, CDR1 is DFQATT and CDR2 SNEGSKA (reference sequence). This CDR3 reads CSANGGSLGNTEAFF. The CDR3 DNA sequence: TGCAGTGCTAACGGGGGCTCCCTCGGGAACACTGAAGCTTTCTTT.

This clonotype was counted ten times or more. This rearrangement joins TRBV28 to TRBJ2-2, with D perhaps TRBD1 (5 bases). Deletions cut 6 bases from V and 6 bases from J, with 11 bases between. The CDR3 extends over 13 amino acids. Germline V CDR1 and CDR2: MDHEN, SYDVKM. In nucleotides, the CDR3 is TGTGCCAGCAGGGGGCCGGTCGCCGGGGAGCTGTTTTTT. This encodes CASRGPVAGELFF.

Concerning this clonotype: With a much larger clone just one base away, this may be a read error. The chain uses TRBV28 and TRBJ2-6, with D perhaps matching TRBD2 (7 bases). Germline CDR1 reads MDHEN; CDR2 reads SYDVKM. The length of the CDR3 is 17 residues. The DNA of the CDR3 is TGTACCAGCAGCCGCCGGGGGGCGTTCGCTGGGGCCAACGTCCTGACTTTC. This translates into CTSSRRGAFAGANVLTF.

This clonotype was picked up many times. V and J are TRBV29-1 and TRBJ2-5; 7 bases match TRBD1. The junction had 12 bases not matched to a gene; V was cut back by 4 bases and J by 4 bases. CDR1 SQVTM and CDR2 ANQGSEA come from the germline V gene. The CDR3 loop spans 15 amino acids. The CDR3 reads CSVVGSTTGAETQYF. As DNA, the CDR3 is TGCAGCGTTGTGGGGTCCACTACAGGGGCAGAGACCCAGTACTTC.

This clonotype was seen many times. The V gene is TRBV28, the J gene TRBJ1-6, with D possibly being TRBD1 (6 bases). This CDR3 is built from 19 residues. Trimming shortened V by 3 bases and J by 0 bases, and 18 bases separated the two germline ends. Germline values: CDR1 MDHEN, CDR2 SYDVKM. The CDR3: CASSFPNGRGHSYNSPLHF. CDR3 nucleotides: TGTGCCAGCAGTTTTCCGAACGGGCGGGGACACTCCTATAATTCACCCCTCCACTTT. Drawing the rest from reference TRBV28 and TRBJ1-6, the complete variable domain is DVKVTQSSRYLVKRTGEKVFLECVQDMDHENMFWYRQDPGLGLRLIYFSYDVKMKEKGDIPEGYSVSREKKERFSLILESASTNQTSMYLCASSFPNGRGHSYNSPLHFGNGTRLTVT.

This clonotype was observed many times. The rearrangement joins TRBV25-1 to TRBJ2-3, with D possibly TRBD2 on 5 matching bases. The V end lost 7 bases, the J end lost 4 bases, and 12 bases lay between the germline ends. This CDR3 spans 13 amino acids. Germline CDR1 MGHDK, CDR2 SYGVNS. The CDR3 here is CASNDLGADTQYF. The CDR3 coding sequence is TGTGCCAGCAACGACCTCGGGGCAGATACGCAGTATTTT.

The rearrangement uses TRBV5-4 and TRBJ2-1; 9 bases are a match to TRBD1. In germline, CDR1 is SGHNT, CDR2 YYREEE (reference sequence). Trimming took 5 bases from V and 7 from J; bases not matched to a gene: 13. The CDR3 loop spans 16 amino acids. The CDR3 coding sequence is TGTGCCAGCAGTAGACCCGGGACAGGGCGGGCAAATGAGCAGTTCTTC. Its translation is CASSRPGTGRANEQFF. The full variable domain, with the rest looked up from reference TRBV5-4 and TRBJ2-1, is ETGVTQSPTHLIKTRGQQVTLRCSSQSGHNTVSWYQQALGQGPQFIFQYYREEENGRGNFPPRFSGLQFPNYSSELNVNALELDDSALYLCASSRPGTGRANEQFFGPGTRLTVL.

This clonotype was detected ten times or more. The chain is built from TRBV9 and TRBJ2-3; 7 bases map to TRBD2. The CDR3 runs to 15 residues. Unmatched junction bases numbered 4, after V lost 3 bases and J lost 0 bases. Germline loops: CDR1 SGDLS, CDR2 YYNGEE. This CDR3 reads CASSASGTSTDTQYF. The CDR3 region has the DNA TGTGCCAGCAGCGCTAGCGGTACTAGCACAGATACGCAGTATTTT.

By share, this clonotype ranks as medium-sized. This chain links TRBV7-7 with TRBJ2-2, with unresolved D. The CDR3 sequence is 14 residues long. Trimming removed 8 bases at V and 0 bases at J, with 10 bases between. Germline CDR1 reads SSHAT; CDR2 reads FNYEAQ (reference sequence). In nucleotides, the CDR3 is TGTGCCAGCGGTCTCCGTCCGAACACCGGGGAGCTGTTTTTT. This codes for CASGLRPNTGELFF.

This clonotype occurred many times. J is TRBJ2-7 and V is TRBV3-1; maybe TRBD2 (6 bases). Germline CDR1 reads LGHDT; CDR2 reads YNNKEL (reference sequence). Between the trimmed V and J ends, which lost 4 bases and 4 bases, there was a span of 11 bases. This CDR3 comprises 13 residues. CDR3: CASSPGLQYEQYF. In nucleotides, the CDR3 is TGTGCCAGCAGCCCGGGACTCCAGTACGAGCAGTACTTC.

This clonotype was recorded many times. J is TRBJ1-2 and V is TRBV19; D remains unclear. The length of the CDR3 is 12 residues. Germline-derived CDR1 and CDR2 are LNHDA and SQIVND (reference sequence). Trimming left V 6 bases short and J 2 bases short, with 7 bases between. The CDR3: CASRGPNYGYTF. The CDR3 bases are TGTGCCAGTAGGGGCCCCAACTATGGCTACACCTTC. Full variable domain (rest looked up from reference TRBV19 and TRBJ1-2): DGGITQSPKYLFRKEGQNVTLSCEQNLNHDAMYWYRQDPGQGLRLIYYSQIVNDFQKGDIAEGYSVSREKKESFPLTVTSAQKNPTAFYLCASRGPNYGYTFGSGTRLTVV.

Here the CDR3 DNA reads TGCGCCAGCAGCCTCATACAGGGAGGCACAGATACGCAGTATTTT. Encoded protein: CASSLIQGGTDTQYF. This chain uses TRBV4-3 with TRBJ2-3, with D maybe TRBD1 (6 bases). The V gene lost 4 bases and the J gene lost 1 base, with 12 bases spanning the gap. The CDR3 is 15 residues long. Germline values: CDR1 LGHNA, CDR2 YSLEER.